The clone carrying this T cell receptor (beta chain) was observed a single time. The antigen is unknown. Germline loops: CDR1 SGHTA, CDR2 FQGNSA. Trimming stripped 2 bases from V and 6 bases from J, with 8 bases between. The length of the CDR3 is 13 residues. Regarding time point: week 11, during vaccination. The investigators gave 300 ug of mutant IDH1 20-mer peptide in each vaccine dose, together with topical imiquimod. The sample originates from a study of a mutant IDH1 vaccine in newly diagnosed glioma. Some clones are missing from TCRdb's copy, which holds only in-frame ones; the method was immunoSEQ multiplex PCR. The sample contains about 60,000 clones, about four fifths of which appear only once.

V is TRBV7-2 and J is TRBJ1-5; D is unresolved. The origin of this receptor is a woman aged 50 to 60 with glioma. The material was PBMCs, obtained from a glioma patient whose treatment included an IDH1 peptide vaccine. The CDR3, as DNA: TGTGCCAGCAGCTTATTGGTAGTTCAGCCCCAGCATTTT. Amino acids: CASSLLVVQPQHF.